This T cell receptor (beta chain) is drawn from a study of resident and recirculating memory T cells in vitiligo. Study information: Epidermis came from shave biopsies of lesional and nonlesional sites, plus PBMCs. Findings of the study overall: No single dominant TCR clone appeared; lesion clonality varied.

As concerns this clone: Its antigen is not known.

Only in-frame clones appear in the TCRdb table, and some are missing; sequencing was by immunoSEQ multiplex PCR. The top ten hold 11% of the sample, which has about 320 clones, about 76% seen once. The junction had 10 bases not matched to a gene; V was cut back by 4 bases and J by 8 bases. CDR1 and CDR2 (germline): SGHDT, YYEEEE. The CDR3 totals 15 residues. Material: lesional skin. The sequence derives from a male donor with vitiligo. J is TRBJ1-4 and V is TRBV5-6, with TRBD1 identical over 8 bases. In DNA form, the CDR3 reads TGTGCCAGCAGCGCCCCGGACAGGGATGGAGAAAAACTGTTTTTT. Protein product: CASSAPDRDGEKLFF.